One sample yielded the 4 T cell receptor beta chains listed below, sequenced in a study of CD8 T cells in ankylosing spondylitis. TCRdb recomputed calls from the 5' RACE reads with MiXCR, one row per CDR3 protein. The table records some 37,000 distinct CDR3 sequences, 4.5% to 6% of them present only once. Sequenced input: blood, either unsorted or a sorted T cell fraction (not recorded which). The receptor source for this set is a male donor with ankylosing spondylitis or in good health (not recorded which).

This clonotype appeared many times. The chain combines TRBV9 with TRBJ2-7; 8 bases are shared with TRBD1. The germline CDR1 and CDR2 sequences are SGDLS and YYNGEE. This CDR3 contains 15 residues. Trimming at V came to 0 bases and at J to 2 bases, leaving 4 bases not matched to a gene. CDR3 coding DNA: TGTGCCAGCAGCGTAGGGACAGGGACCCCCTACGAGCAGTACTTC. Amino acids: CASSVGTGTPYEQYF. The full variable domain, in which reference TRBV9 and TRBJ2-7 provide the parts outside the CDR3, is DSGVTQTPKHLITATGQRVTLRCSPRSGDLSVYWYQQSLDQGLQFLIQYYNGEERAKGNILERFSAQQFPDLHSELNLSSLELGDSALYFCASSVGTGTPYEQYFGPGTRLTVT.

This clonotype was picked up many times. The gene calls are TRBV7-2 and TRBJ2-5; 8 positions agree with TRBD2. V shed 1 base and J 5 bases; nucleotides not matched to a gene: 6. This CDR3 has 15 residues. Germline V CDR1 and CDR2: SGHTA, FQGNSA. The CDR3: CASSLDQREWETQYF. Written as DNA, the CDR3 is TGTGCCAGCAGCTTAGACCAGCGGGAGTGGGAGACCCAGTACTTC.

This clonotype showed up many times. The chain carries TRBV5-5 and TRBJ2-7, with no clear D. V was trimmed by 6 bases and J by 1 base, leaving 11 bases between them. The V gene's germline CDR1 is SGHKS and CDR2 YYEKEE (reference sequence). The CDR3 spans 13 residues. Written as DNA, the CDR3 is TGTGCCAGCATCGGTCGTTCATCCTACGAGCAGTACTTC. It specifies CASIGRSSYEQYF.

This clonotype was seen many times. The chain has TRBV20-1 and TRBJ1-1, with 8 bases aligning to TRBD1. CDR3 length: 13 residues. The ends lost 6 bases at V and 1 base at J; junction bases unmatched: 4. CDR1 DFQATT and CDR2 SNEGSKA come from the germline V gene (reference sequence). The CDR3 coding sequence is TGCAGTGCAACCGGGACAGGGAACACTGAAGCTTTCTTT. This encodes CSATGTGNTEAFF.